The 6 T cell receptor beta chains in this list originate from one sample, sequenced in a study of blood T cell repertoires in COVID-19. Some clones are missing from TCRdb's copy, which holds only in-frame ones; the method was immunoSEQ multiplex PCR. Altogether roughly 91,000 clones are present, roughly 78% being singletons, with the ten largest covering 1% to 1.5%. The source material was peripheral blood. The source is a woman older than 75 with acute or convalescent COVID-19.

The genes are TRBV6-5 and TRBJ1-5; 9 bases map to TRBD1. The J segment lost 4 bases and the V segment lost 5 bases, leaving 6 bases of the junction unmatched. The CDR3 contains 15 residues. Germline V gene lookup returns CDR1 MNHEY and CDR2 SVGAGI. The DNA for the CDR3 is TGTGCCAGCAGTCCAGGGACAGGGCCAAATCAGCCCCAGCATTTT. Translating it yields CASSPGTGPNQPQHF.

The chain carries TRBV7-3 and TRBJ2-5, with D perhaps TRBD2 (6 bases). Germline CDR1 reads SGHTA; CDR2 reads FQGTGA. The CDR3 consists of 15 residues. With 1 base removed from V and 3 bases from J, the gap between germline ends came to 12 bases. The CDR3 DNA follows: TGTGCCAGCAGCTTAAACGGCGGGGTGGAAGAGACCCAGTACTTC. Amino acid sequence: CASSLNGGVEETQYF.

The CDR3 region has the DNA TGTGCCAGCACCAGGGACAGGGGGAACACTGAAGCTTTCTTT. Amino acid sequence: CASTRDRGNTEAFF. This chain uses TRBV6-4 with TRBJ1-1, with 10 bases that match TRBD1. CDR1 is MRHNA and CDR2 is SNTAGT in the germline V gene. The CDR3 is 14 residues long. Unmatched junction bases numbered 3, after V lost 7 bases and J lost 1 base.

This rearrangement joins TRBV2 to TRBJ1-1; the D gene is possibly TRBD1 (5 bases). V gave up 7 bases and J gave up 11 bases, with 14 bases separating them. The CDR3 length is 11 residues. Germline lookup yields CDR1 SNHLY and CDR2 FYNNEI. CDR3 DNA sequence: TGTGCCAGCAAGGACACTCAAGAGGCTTTCTTT. This sequence encodes CASKDTQEAFF.

Only one count was recorded for this clone. This chain connects TRBV18 to TRBJ1-2, with 7 bases identical to TRBD1. Trimming removed 3 bases from V and 4 bases from J; junction bases left unmatched: 11. CDR1 and CDR2 (germline): KGHSH, LQKENI. The CDR3 contains 16 residues. The CDR3 reads CASSPKTGQTIYGYTF. The DNA for the CDR3 is TGTGCCAGCTCACCGAAGACGGGACAGACGATCTATGGCTACACCTTC.

The chain carries TRBV2 and TRBJ2-3; 10 bases map to TRBD2. Germline V gives CDR1 SNHLY, CDR2 FYNNEI. Trimming cost V 1 base and J 6 bases; bases outside gene matches: 10. CDR3 length equals 17 residues. CDR3 sequence (DNA): TGTGCCAGCAGTGAAGGGGCTAGCGGGGGTTTCGTGGATACGCAGTATTTT. Protein product: CASSEGASGGFVDTQYF.